This T cell receptor (beta chain) was captured in a study of shared clonotypes between healthy human individuals. Whole-study findings and limits: Sampling was confined to blood; repertoires within tissues likely differ. Deeper or shallower sequencing was expected to change how clonotypes are shared among donors.

The sample holds one count of this clone. Its antigen is currently unknown. When replicate PCRs were run on sorted subsets, they used 200 ng DNA, roughly 30,000 T cell genomes. Generated by immunoSEQ multiplex PCR, the TCRdb table keeps only in-frame clones and is missing some. The data contain about 2.1 million clones, 93% of them singletons. Selected positively for CCR7 and CD45RO-negative, naive CD8 cells excluded terminally differentiated effector memory CD45RA+ cells. The receptor's source is a man between 18 and 29 years old in good health. Some clones in this sample may be carry-over from other donors' samples. Sequencing used naive CD8+ T cells from PBMCs.

The CDR3 reads CASSLTTAVGTDTQYF. The DNA for the CDR3 is TGTGCCAGCAGCTTAACGACAGCGGTGGGCACAGATACGCAGTATTTT. J is TRBJ2-3 and V is TRBV7-3, with D perhaps assigned TRBD1 or TRBD2 (5 bases each). V was cut by 0 bases and J by 1 base, with 11 bases left in between. This CDR3 comprises 16 residues. The germline CDR1 and CDR2 sequences are SGHTA and FQGTGA.